This TCR beta chain came from a study of regulatory T cells in long-lasting Graves disease. Study observations and caveats: The study found lower TCR diversity in persistent Graves' patients than in newly diagnosed ones.

Researchers made TCR beta libraries by using iRepertoire HTBI primers and running Arm-PCR on CDR3 regions. TCRdb passed the multiplex PCR reads through MiXCR, listing each CDR3 protein once. The table lists 350,000 to 500,000 distinct CDR3 sequences, 12% to 15% of them singletons. In the case of this clonotype: What it binds is unknown. Because the CDR3 is missing its conserved closing phenylalanine or tryptophan, this is likely a read error.

The time point was: newly diagnosed GD, antithyroid drugs for less than 3 months. With RNA extracted from PBMCs as input, the TCR library was made. The CDR3 has 16 amino acids. The J segment lost 0 bases and the V segment lost 4 bases, leaving 6 bases of the junction unmatched. Germline assignment: CDR1 SGHRS and CDR2 YFSETQ. These data also formed part of another study, on T cells in Graves' hyperthyroidism and ophthalmopathy. In that study: Diagnoses were made from clinical symptoms, serum measures (thyroxine and TRAb), thyroid ultrasound and orbital computed tomography. Blood held most thyroid clonotypes expanded above 0.001 frequency. Ophthalmopathy was distinguished from stable hyperthyroidism by 13 V-J signatures.

The sample consisted of peripheral blood mononuclear cells (PBMCs), taken at new diagnosis, from a patient treated with antithyroid drugs. The chain is built from TRBV5-1 and TRBJ2-1, with 8 bases aligning to TRBD2. The receptor was derived from a woman aged 50 to 65 with Graves disease. For the CDR3, the DNA is TGCGCCAGCAGCGACTCCGGGACTAGCTCCTACAATGAGCAGTTCCTC. It yields the protein CASSDSGTSSYNEQFL.